The rows below give T cell receptor beta chains drawn from one sample of a study of blood T cell repertoires in COVID-19. The protocol was immunoSEQ multiplex PCR, while the TCRdb copy is restricted to in-frame clones and leaves out a portion. Of more than 60,000 clones in the sample, over 80% were seen once. Sequencing was carried out using peripheral blood. The receptor source for this set is a man between 45 and 60 years old with acute or convalescent COVID-19. Both conserved end residues are part of each CDR3. Fields, in order: J gene, D gene, clone size, V gene, CDR3 DNA, CDR3 protein. A D gene is named only where the DNA matches it firmly. A clone size is listed for some rows: how often the clone was seen (once, few, many), or a class if it is expanded.

>TRBJ1-3|-|-|TRBV19
TGTGCCAGTAGTCCCATGAGCTCTGGAAACACCATATATTTT
CASSPMSSGNTIYF
>TRBJ2-7|TRBD2|-|TRBV5-1
TGCGCCAGCAGCTTAACTAGCGGGGGGATCACCTACGAGCAGTACTTC
CASSLTSGGITYEQYF
>TRBJ2-3|TRBD2|-|TRBV4-1
TGCGCCAGTCGGGGGAGGGGCACAGATACGCAGTATTTT
CASRGRGTDTQYF
>TRBJ2-5|TRBD1|-|TRBV6-5
TGTGCCAGCAGCCCACAGGGGAAAGAGACCCAGTACTTC
CASSPQGKETQYF
>TRBJ2-4|TRBD2|-|TRBV7-6
TGTGCCAGCAGCGAGGGGCTAGCGGGAGAGGGCAAAAACATTCAGTACTTC
CASSEGLAGEGKNIQYF
>TRBJ1-2|-|-|TRBV18
TGTGCCAGCTCATCGGACACCCACAGCTATGGCTACACCTTC
CASSSDTHSYGYTF
>TRBJ1-2|-|-|TRBV7-2
TGTGCCAGCAGCTTTCCCTCACAGGCCAAGCCCCCTTATGGCTACACCTTC
CASSFPSQAKPPYGYTF
>TRBJ2-5|TRBD2|few|TRBV5-4
TGTGCCAGCAGCTTACGGGCGGGGGAAGGGACCCAGTACTTC
CASSLRAGEGTQYF
>TRBJ1-6|TRBD1|-|TRBV7-9
TGTGCCAGCAGTTCCTCGGACAGGGTTCATTCACCCCTCCACTTT
CASSSSDRVHSPLHF
>TRBJ2-3|-|-|TRBV2
TGTGCCAGCAGTGTGGGGGCAGGGGCAGATACGCAGTATTTT
CASSVGAGADTQYF
>TRBJ1-1|-|-|TRBV6-5
TGTGCCAGCAGTTACTCGCGGGTAACGACTGAAGCTTTCTTT
CASSYSRVTTEAFF
>TRBJ2-5|-|-|TRBV28
TGTGCCAGCAGTTTTTACGCCGGGTCAAGAGTTGAGACCCAGTACTTC
CASSFYAGSRVETQYF
>TRBJ2-1|TRBD1|once|TRBV11-3
TGTGCCAGCAGCCCCCGAGAAACAGGGGGGAATGAGCAGTTCTTC
CASSPRETGGNEQFF
>TRBJ2-1|TRBD2|few|TRBV20-1
TGCAGTGCTAGTTCCCCTCCGGGACTAGCGGGAGGAAATGAGCAGTTCTTC
CSASSPPGLAGGNEQFF
>TRBJ1-2|TRBD1|-|TRBV7-6
TGTGCCAGCAGCACCAGTCCCGGGACAGGGGGCAATGGCTACACCTTC
CASSTSPGTGGNGYTF
>TRBJ2-5|TRBD2|-|TRBV6-6
TGTGCCAGCAGAACAACTAGCGGGGGGGCCGAAGAGACCCAGTACTTC
CASRTTSGGAEETQYF
>TRBJ1-5|-|-|TRBV9
TGTGCCAGCAGCGTAGGAGGCTTCAATCAGCCCCAGCATTTT
CASSVGGFNQPQHF
>TRBJ1-3|-|few|TRBV3-1/TRBV3-2
TGTGCCAGCAGCCAAGCCCGGACAGTCTCTGGAAACACCATATATTTT
CASSQARTVSGNTIYF
>TRBJ2-2|TRBD2|-|TRBV5-1
TGCGCCAGCAGGCCAGTAATAGCGGGGACCGGGGAGCTGTTTTTT
CASRPVIAGTGELFF
>TRBJ1-6|-|-|TRBV7-2
TGTGCCAGCAGCCCGAGGGGGAGGGTGGACTATAATTCACCCCTCCACTTT
CASSPRGRVDYNSPLHF
>TRBJ1-1|-|-|TRBV11-2
TGTGCCAGCAGCCCACGTAGAGGAAGGAACACTGAAGCTTTCTTT
CASSPRRGRNTEAFF
>TRBJ1-5|-|-|TRBV5-8
TGTGCCAGCAGCGCTTCGTATGGGGCTTTGGGACAGCCCCAGCATTTT
CASSASYGALGQPQHF
>TRBJ1-6|-|-|TRBV18
TGTGCCAGCTCACAGAGACAGGATAATTCACCCCTCCACTTT
CASSQRQDNSPLHF
>TRBJ2-5|TRBD1|-|TRBV19
TGTGCCAGTAGTACCTACAGACAGGGCAGTCGCGAGACCCAGTACTTC
CASSTYRQGSRETQYF
>TRBJ2-1|TRBD2|few|TRBV18
TGTGCCAGCTCACCATTCCCCCAAGCGGGGATCAATGAGCAGTTCTTC
CASSPFPQAGINEQFF
>TRBJ1-2|-|-|TRBV24-1
TGTGCCACCAGTGACCCTAACCAGGGGAGCTATGGCTACACCTTC
CATSDPNQGSYGYTF
>TRBJ1-2|TRBD1|-|TRBV28
TGTGCCAGCACTCTAGGGGGCAACTATGGCTACACCTTC
CASTLGGNYGYTF
>TRBJ1-2|-|-|TRBV13
TGTGCCAGCAGCCTCCCGGGGGGGAATGGCTACACCTTC
CASSLPGGNGYTF
>TRBJ1-2|-|once|TRBV4-3
TGCGCCAGCAGCCAAGAAGGAAGAGGAATCTATGGCTACACCTTC
CASSQEGRGIYGYTF
>TRBJ1-1|TRBD1|-|TRBV7-6
TGTGCCAGCAGCCCCCGGACAGGGGGCCTGAACACTGAAGCTTTCTTT
CASSPRTGGLNTEAFF
>TRBJ1-1|-|-|TRBV28
TGTGCCAGCAGTTTTACGGGGTATGAGGCTTTCTTT
CASSFTGYEAFF
>TRBJ1-1|-|few|TRBV29-1
TGCAGCGTTACGGGATTCTCGGGGAGTACTGAAGCTTTCTTT
CSVTGFSGSTEAFF
>TRBJ2-7|-|few|TRBV28
TGTGCCAGCAGTAGGGGGTCAGAGGACCCCTACGAGCAGTACTTC
CASSRGSEDPYEQYF
>TRBJ2-5|-|-|TRBV19
TGTGCCAGTAGTAGTCAGAGGACTGAGACCCAGTACTTC
CASSSQRTETQYF